The clone carrying this TCR beta chain occurred many times. Patients in the hyperthyroidism group, adults aged 18 to 65, were newly diagnosed, under 2 months' duration. V lost 4 bases to trimming and J lost 5 bases, with 17 bases between them. Looked up from germline, CDR1 is LGHNT and CDR2 is FRNRAP. This CDR3 contains 15 residues. The source of the sample is a study of Graves' ophthalmopathy and Graves' hyperthyroidism. Study information: At initial diagnosis, peripheral blood was obtained, and this preceded any treatment.

The sequenced template was RNA, covering the TCR beta CDR3 region. First-round RT-PCR relied on HTBI primers, and a second-round multiplex PCR came next. TCRdb reprocessed the multiplex PCR reads via MiXCR and lists one record per CDR3 protein. The data show a few hundred thousand distinct CDR3 sequences, 15% seen once. This TCR derives from a woman under 30 with stable Graves' hyperthyroidism. The gene calls are TRBV12-5 and TRBJ2-5; D remains ambiguous. Sequencing was performed on peripheral blood. CDR3 protein: CASGSAGTPSETQYF. The CDR3, as DNA: TGTGCTAGTGGTTCGGCAGGTACCCCGAGTGAGACCCAGTACTTC.